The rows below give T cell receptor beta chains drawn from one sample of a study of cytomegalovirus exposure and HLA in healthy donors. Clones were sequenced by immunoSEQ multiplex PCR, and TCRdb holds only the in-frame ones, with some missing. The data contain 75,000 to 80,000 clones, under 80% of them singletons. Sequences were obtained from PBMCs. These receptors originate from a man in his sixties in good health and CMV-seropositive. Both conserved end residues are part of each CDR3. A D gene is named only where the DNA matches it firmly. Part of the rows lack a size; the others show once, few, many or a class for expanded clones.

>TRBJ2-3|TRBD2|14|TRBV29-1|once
CSVFGVGRTDTQYF
TGCAGCGTTTTTGGTGTCGGGAGGACGGATACGCAGTATTTT
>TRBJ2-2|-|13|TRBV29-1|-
CSALFRNTGELFF
TGCAGCGCCCTATTCCGGAACACCGGGGAGCTGTTTTTT
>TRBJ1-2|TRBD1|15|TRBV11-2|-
CASSPIDRGLGGYTF
TGTGCCAGCAGCCCTATCGACAGGGGGCTTGGTGGCTACACCTTC
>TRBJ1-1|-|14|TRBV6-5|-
CASIPPGANTEAFF
TGTGCCAGCATCCCACCGGGAGCTAACACTGAAGCTTTCTTT
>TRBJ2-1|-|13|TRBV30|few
CAWSPTGYNEQFF
TGTGCCTGGAGTCCGACAGGCTACAATGAGCAGTTCTTC
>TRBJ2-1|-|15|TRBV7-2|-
CASSARLARGGEQFF
TGTGCCAGCAGCGCTAGACTAGCAAGAGGGGGGGAGCAGTTCTTC
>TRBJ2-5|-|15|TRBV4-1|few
CASSHQAGGREFQYF
TGCGCCAGCAGCCACCAGGCCGGGGGACGGGAGTTCCAGTACTTC
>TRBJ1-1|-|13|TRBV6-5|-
CASSYSRNTEAFF
TGTGCCAGCAGTTACAGTAGGAACACTGAAGCTTTCTTT
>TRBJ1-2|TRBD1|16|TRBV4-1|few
CASSRTDLQGAGGYTF
TGCGCCAGCAGCCGGACAGACTTACAGGGGGCCGGTGGCTACACCTTC
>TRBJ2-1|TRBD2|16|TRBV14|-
CASSQVGGGALREQFF
TGTGCCAGCAGCCAAGTGGGCGGGGGGGCCTTAAGGGAGCAGTTCTTC